What follows describes a single TCR beta chain. Some clones are missing from TCRdb's copy, which holds only in-frame ones; the method was immunoSEQ multiplex PCR. The data hold more than 85,000 clones, with roughly 84% observed a single time. These data belong to a study of T cell responses to AZD1222 COVID-19 vaccine. The CDR3 is made up of 15 amino acids. Deletions cut 5 bases from V and 0 bases from J, with 15 bases between. CDR1 is GTSNPN and CDR2 is SVGIG in the germline V gene (reference sequence). This receptor was obtained from an adult who received the AZD1222 COVID-19 vaccine. Sample: peripheral blood, taken 28 days after the second AZD1222 dose. This chain uses TRBV30 with TRBJ2-3; TRBD1 is a possible D gene (5 bases). CDR3 coding DNA: TGTGCCTGGTCTCAGGGATTAACTAGCACAGATACGCAGTATTTT. Encoded protein: CAWSQGLTSTDTQYF. The full variable domain, in which reference TRBV30 and TRBJ2-3 provide the parts outside the CDR3, is SQTIHQWPATLVQPVGSPLSLECTVEGTSNPNLYWYRQAAGRGLQLLFYSVGIGQISSEVPQNLSASRPQDRQFILSSKKLLLSDSGFYLCAWSQGLTSTDTQYFGPGTRLTVL.